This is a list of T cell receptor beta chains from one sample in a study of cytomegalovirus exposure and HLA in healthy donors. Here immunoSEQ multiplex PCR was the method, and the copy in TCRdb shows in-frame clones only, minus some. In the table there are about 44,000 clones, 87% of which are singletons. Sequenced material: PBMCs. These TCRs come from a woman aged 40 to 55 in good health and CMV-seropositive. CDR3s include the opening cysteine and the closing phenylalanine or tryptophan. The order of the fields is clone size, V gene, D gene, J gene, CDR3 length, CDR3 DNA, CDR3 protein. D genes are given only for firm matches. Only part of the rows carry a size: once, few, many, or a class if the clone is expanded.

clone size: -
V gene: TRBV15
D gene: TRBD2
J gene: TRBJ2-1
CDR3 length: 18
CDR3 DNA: TGTGCCACCAGCAGCGGAGGACTAGCGGGAGTCTTTAACGATGAGCAGTTCTTC
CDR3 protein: CATSSGGLAGVFNDEQFF

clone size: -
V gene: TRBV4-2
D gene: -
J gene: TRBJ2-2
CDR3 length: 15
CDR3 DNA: TGTGCCAGCAGCGAACAGGGCCTCAACACCGGGGAGCTGTTTTTT
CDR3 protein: CASSEQGLNTGELFF

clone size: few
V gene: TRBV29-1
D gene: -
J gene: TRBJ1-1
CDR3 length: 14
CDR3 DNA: TGCAGCGTTGTATCGCCCAGGGTGCGCACTGAAGCTTTCTTT
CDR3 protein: CSVVSPRVRTEAFF

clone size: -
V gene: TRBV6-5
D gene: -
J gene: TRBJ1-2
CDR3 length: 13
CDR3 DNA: TGTGCCAGCTCCGACGGGGGGAGGTATGGCTACACCTTC
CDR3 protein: CASSDGGRYGYTF

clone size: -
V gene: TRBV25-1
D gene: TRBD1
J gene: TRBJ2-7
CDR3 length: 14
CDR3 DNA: TGTGCCAGCAGTGTCGGACAGGGGCCCTACGAGCAGTACTTC
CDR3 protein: CASSVGQGPYEQYF

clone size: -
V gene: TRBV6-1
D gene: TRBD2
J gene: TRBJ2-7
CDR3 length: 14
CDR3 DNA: TGTGCCATCCAGACTAGCGGGCCCCCCTACGAGCAGTACTTC
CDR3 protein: CAIQTSGPPYEQYF

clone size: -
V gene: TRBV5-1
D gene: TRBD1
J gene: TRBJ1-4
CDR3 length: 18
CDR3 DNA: TGCGCCAGCAGCTTGGATCGGGACAGGGGAACTATTAATGAAAAACTGTTTTTT
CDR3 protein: CASSLDRDRGTINEKLFF

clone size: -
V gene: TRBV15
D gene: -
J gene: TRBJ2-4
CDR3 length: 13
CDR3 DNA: TGTGCCACTCAACAGGGTGACAAAAACATTCAGTACTTC
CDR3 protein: CATQQGDKNIQYF

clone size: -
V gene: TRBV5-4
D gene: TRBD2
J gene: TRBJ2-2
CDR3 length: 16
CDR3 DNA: TGTGCCAGCAGCGTCGGACTAGCGGGAGCGGCCGGGGAGCTGTTTTTT
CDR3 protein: CASSVGLAGAAGELFF

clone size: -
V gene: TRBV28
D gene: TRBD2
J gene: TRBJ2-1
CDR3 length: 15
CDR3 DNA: TGTGCCAGCAGTTTCCTTGGGAGGGAGGGGAATGAGCAGTTCTTC
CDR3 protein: CASSFLGREGNEQFF

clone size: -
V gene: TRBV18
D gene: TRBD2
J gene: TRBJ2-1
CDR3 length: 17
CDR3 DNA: TGTGCCAGCTCACCTACGTCCCCAAGCGGGAGGGACAATGAGCAGTTCTTC
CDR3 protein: CASSPTSPSGRDNEQFF

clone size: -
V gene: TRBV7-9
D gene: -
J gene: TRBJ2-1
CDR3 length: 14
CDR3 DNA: TGTGCCAGCAGCCCGGGACTCCTTTACAATGAGCAGTTCTTC
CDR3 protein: CASSPGLLYNEQFF

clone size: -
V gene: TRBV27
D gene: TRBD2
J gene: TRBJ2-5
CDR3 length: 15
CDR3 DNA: TGTGCCAGCAGTTTATATAGCGGGAGGGGTGAGACCCAGTACTTC
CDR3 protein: CASSLYSGRGETQYF

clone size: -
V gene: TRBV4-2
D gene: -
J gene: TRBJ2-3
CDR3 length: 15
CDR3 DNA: TGTGCCAGCAGCCCCTCGACTCACCGCACAGATACGCAGTATTTT
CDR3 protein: CASSPSTHRTDTQYF

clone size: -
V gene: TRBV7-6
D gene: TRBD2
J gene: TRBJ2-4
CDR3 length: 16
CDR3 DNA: TGTGCCAGCAGCTTAGGAGCGGGGGGGACCAAAAACATTCAGTACTTC
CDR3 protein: CASSLGAGGTKNIQYF

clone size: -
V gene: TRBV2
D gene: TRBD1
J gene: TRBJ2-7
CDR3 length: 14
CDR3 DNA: TGTGCCAGCAACGCCGGGACAGGCTTCTACGAGCAGTACTTC
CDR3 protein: CASNAGTGFYEQYF

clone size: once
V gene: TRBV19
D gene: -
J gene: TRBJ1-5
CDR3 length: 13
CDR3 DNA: TGTGCCAGTTGTAGACGGGTTGATCAGCCCCAGCATTTT
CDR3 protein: CASCRRVDQPQHF

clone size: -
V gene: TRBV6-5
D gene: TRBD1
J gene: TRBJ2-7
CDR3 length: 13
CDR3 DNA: TGTGCCAGCAACCCGACAGGGCACTACGAGCAGTACTTC
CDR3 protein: CASNPTGHYEQYF

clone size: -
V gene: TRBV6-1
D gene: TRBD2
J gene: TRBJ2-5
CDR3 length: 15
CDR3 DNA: TGTGCCAGCAGTGAACTAAGGCTAGCGGAAGAGACCCAGTACTTC
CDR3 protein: CASSELRLAEETQYF

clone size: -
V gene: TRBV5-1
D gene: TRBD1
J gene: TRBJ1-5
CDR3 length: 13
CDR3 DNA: TGCGCCAGCAGCATTTCAGGGGGTCAGCCCCAGCATTTT
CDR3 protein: CASSISGGQPQHF

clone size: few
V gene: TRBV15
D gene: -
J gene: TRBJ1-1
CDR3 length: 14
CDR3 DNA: TGTGCCACCAGCAGAGGAGGGAGTAGAACTGAAGCTTTCTTT
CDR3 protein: CATSRGGSRTEAFF

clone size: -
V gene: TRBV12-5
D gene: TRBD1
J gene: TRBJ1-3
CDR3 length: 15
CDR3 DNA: TGTGCTAGTGGTTACCTCGGGACAGGGGAAAACACCATATATTTT
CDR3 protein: CASGYLGTGENTIYF

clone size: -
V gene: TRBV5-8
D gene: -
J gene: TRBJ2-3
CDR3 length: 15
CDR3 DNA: TGTGCCAGCAGTCTATCAGGGGCAGGCACAGATACGCAGTATTTT
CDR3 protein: CASSLSGAGTDTQYF

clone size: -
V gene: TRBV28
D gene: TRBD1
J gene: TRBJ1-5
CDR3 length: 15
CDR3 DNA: TGTGCCAGCAGTGGGACCGGGACAGACAATCAGCCCCAGCATTTT
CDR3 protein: CASSGTGTDNQPQHF

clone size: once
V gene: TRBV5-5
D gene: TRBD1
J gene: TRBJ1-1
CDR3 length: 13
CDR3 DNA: TGTGCCAGCAGACCAACAGGGGGCTCTGAAGCTTTCTTT
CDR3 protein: CASRPTGGSEAFF

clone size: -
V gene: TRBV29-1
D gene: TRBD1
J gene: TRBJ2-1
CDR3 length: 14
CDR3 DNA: TGCAGCCCCTCGGACAGGGGGTCCTACAATGAGCAGTTCTTC
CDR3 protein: CSPSDRGSYNEQFF

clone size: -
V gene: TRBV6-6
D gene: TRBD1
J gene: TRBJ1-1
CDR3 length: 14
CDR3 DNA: TGTGCCAGCAGTCACGGGACAGCCAACACTGAAGCTTTCTTT
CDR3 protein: CASSHGTANTEAFF

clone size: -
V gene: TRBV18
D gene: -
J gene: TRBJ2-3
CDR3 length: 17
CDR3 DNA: TGTGCCAGCTCACCACCGATTTCGCAGGGGCAAACAGATACGCAGTATTTT
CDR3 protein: CASSPPISQGQTDTQYF

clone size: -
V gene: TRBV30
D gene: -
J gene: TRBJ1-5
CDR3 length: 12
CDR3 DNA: TGTGCCTGGAGCGACGGGTTGGGGCCCCAGCATTTT
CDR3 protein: CAWSDGLGPQHF

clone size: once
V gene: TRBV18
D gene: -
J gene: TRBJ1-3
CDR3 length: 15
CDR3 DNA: TGTGCCAGCTCACCCTGGACAACCTCTGGAAACACCATATATTTT
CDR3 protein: CASSPWTTSGNTIYF

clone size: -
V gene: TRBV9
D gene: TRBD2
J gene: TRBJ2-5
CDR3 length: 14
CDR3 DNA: TGTGCCAGCAGCGAGCGGGAGGGCCGTGAGACCCAGTACTTC
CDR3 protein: CASSEREGRETQYF

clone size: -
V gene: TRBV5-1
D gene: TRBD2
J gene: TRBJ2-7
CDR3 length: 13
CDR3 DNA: TGCGCCAGCAGGGGACTAGCGGCGTACGAGCAGTACTTC
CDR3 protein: CASRGLAAYEQYF

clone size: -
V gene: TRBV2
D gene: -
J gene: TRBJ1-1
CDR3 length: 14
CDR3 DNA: TGTGCCAGCAGGTACAGGGATCTGAACACTGAAGCTTTCTTT
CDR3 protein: CASRYRDLNTEAFF